This is a list of T cell receptor beta chains from one sample in a study of blood T cell repertoires in COVID-19. Sequenced by immunoSEQ multiplex PCR; TCRdb stores in-frame clones only, minus some. The data contain approximately 140,000 clones, around 88% of them singletons. The sequencing sample was made of peripheral blood. The receptor source for this set is a man in his fifties with active or convalescent COVID-19. The conserved cysteine and the conserved F or W are not part of the CDR3 here. Each record gives: J gene, V gene, CDR3 protein.

>TRBJ2-1|TRBV6-4
ASKQTSSGRFNEQF
>TRBJ2-7|TRBV6-5
ASSSGTGTEQY
>TRBJ2-4|TRBV9
ASSVGLAGVGVGFQKY
>TRBJ2-2|TRBV10-3
AIRQRQNHNTGELF
>TRBJ1-3|TRBV19
ASSSTGTGNTIY
>TRBJ1-5|TRBV19
ASSRGQGGWDIGNQPQH
>TRBJ1-2|TRBV9
ASSGRAAEKLYGYT
>TRBJ2-2|TRBV28
ASLDRGIPGELF
>TRBJ2-7|TRBV5-1
ASSLVAGPHEQY
>TRBJ2-7|TRBV7-8
ASSLARVTYEQY
>TRBJ1-4|TRBV4-2
ASSREQGSEKLF
>TRBJ2-6|TRBV6-6
ASSGAPGQGAKSGANVLT
>TRBJ2-5|TRBV20-1
SASLAGEETQY
>TRBJ2-1|TRBV5-1
ASSRLAGDYNEQF
>TRBJ2-7|TRBV28
ASSSGLADYEQY
>TRBJ2-3|TRBV27
ASRKQLAGGWDTQY
>TRBJ2-3|TRBV6-5
ASSPLASGADTQY
>TRBJ1-4|TRBV6-5
ASRGTGRDEKLF
>TRBJ1-3|TRBV7-6
ASSPIYGSGNTIY
>TRBJ1-5|TRBV7-8
ASSLRSVTLNQPQH
>TRBJ1-2|TRBV27
ASSTRINYGYT
>TRBJ2-1|TRBV19
ASRPRPGQGAHNEQF
>TRBJ1-1|TRBV18
ASSKTGQGRNYMNTEAF
>TRBJ2-1|TRBV5-8
ASSFSREYNEQF
>TRBJ2-3|TRBV7-2
ASRKAGTDTQY
>TRBJ2-2|TRBV5-1
ASSFGSSWDTGELF
>TRBJ1-5|TRBV5-6
ASTIRGLHQPQH
>TRBJ2-3|TRBV4-3
ASSQDWLAGGLGVTDTQY
>TRBJ2-7|TRBV9
ASSGTVAGEQY
>TRBJ2-1|TRBV12-3/TRBV12-4
ASSLGAYNEQF
>TRBJ1-1|TRBV30
AWGGHPNTEAF
>TRBJ2-1|TRBV2
ASSSGTSGRDHNEQF
>TRBJ2-1|TRBV6-4
ASSVDIANEQF
>TRBJ1-2|TRBV4-3
ASSQDLGEEYDGYT
>TRBJ2-3|TRBV19
ASNQQGAGDTQY
>TRBJ2-2|TRBV11-1
ASSRGHANTGELF
>TRBJ2-2|TRBV6-2/TRBV6-3
ASSEGQGGAGELF
>TRBJ2-5|TRBV4-1
ASSQGGRAFTETQY
>TRBJ1-1|TRBV6-5
ASSLWGGAGTEAF
>TRBJ2-1|TRBV5-4
ASSSRGQGYSYNEQF
>TRBJ2-7|TRBV2
ASRPGQGNEQY
>TRBJ2-7|TRBV3-1/TRBV3-2
ASSQGGRDSYEQY
>TRBJ1-4|TRBV6-1
ASSELRDRNEKLF
>TRBJ2-7|TRBV18
ASSPSLAGVSYEQY
>TRBJ1-4|TRBV24-1
ATSDTSSGNEKLF
>TRBJ2-3|TRBV14
ASSQSTGLSTDTQY
>TRBJ1-6|TRBV30
AWSVLETGNSPLH
>TRBJ2-3|TRBV3-1/TRBV3-2
ASSQERGQGTDTQY
>TRBJ1-5|TRBV30
AWSSDKNQPQH
>TRBJ2-3|TRBV3-1/TRBV3-2
ASSQDRNLLTDTQY
>TRBJ2-1|TRBV12-3/TRBV12-4
ASSFRRANEQF
>TRBJ2-1|TRBV10-1
ASSDGGVYNEQF
>TRBJ2-7|TRBV27
ASGSPSGLAGAVSYEQY
>TRBJ2-7|TRBV11-3
ASSLMLAGETNEQY